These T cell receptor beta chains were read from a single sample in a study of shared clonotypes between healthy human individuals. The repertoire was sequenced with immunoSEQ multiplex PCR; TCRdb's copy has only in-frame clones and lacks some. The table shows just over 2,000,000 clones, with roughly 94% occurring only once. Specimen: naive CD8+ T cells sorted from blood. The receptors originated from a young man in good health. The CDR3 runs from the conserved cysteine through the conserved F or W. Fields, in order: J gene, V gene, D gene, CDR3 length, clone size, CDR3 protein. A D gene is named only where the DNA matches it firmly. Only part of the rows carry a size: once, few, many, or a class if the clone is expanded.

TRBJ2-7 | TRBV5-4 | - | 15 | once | CASSLYAGSSYEQYF
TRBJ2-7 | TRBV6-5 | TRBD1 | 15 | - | CASSPDRVGSYEQYF
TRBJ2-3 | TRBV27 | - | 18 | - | CASSFGGPSGRFTDTQYF
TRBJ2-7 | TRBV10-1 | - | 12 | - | CASKQGTHEQYF
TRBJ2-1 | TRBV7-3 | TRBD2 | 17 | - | CASSLMELAGGYNEQFF
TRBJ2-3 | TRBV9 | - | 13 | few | CASSVEGTDTQYF
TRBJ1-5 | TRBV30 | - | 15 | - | CAWSGKGVGRQHQHF
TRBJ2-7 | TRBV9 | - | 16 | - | CASSLQGGPPFNEQYF
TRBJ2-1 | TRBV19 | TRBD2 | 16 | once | CASSSSWGGLYNEQFF
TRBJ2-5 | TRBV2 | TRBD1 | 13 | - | CASNHRQGETQYF
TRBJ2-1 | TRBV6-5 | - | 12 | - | CASSYNGNEQFF
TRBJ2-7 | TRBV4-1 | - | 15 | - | CASSQDRQGTYEQYF
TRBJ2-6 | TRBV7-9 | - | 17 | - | CASSLGSWGSGANVLTF
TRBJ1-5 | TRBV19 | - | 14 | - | CASSIEGAGQPQHF
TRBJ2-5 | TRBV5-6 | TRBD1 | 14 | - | CASSEQGYQETQYF
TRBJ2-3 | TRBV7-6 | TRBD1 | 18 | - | CASSLAWTGGLGTDTQYF
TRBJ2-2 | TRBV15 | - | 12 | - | CATSAPTGELFF
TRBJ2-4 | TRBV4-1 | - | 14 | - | CASSQDEGYTIQYF
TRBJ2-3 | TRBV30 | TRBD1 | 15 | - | CAWVPRDSSTDTQYF
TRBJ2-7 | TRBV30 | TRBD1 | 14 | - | CASTRDSGNYEQYF
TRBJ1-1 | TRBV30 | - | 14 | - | CAWEQGRGNTEAFF
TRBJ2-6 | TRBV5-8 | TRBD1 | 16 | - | CASRSGTGAGANVLTF
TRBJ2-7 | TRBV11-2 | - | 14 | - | CASSQHRDRNEQYF
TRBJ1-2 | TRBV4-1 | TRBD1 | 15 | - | CASSQVTGGIDGYTF
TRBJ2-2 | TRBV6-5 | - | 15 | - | CASSYRFGNTGELFF
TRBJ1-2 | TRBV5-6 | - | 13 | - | CASSFGGGYGYTF
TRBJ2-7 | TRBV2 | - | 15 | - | CASSATGKDSYEQYF
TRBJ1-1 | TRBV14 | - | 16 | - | CASSQVGEGLNTEAFF
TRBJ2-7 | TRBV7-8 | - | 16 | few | CASRKSPGGLPYEQYF
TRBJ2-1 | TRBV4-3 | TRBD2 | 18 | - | CASSQEAVAGESYNEQFF
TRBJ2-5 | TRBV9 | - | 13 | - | CASSPFREETQYF
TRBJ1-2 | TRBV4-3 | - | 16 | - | CASSQKHPDSLYGYTF
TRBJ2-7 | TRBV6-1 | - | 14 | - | CASSGQDNSYEQYF
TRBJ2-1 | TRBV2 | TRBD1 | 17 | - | CASSADRESPLGNEQFF
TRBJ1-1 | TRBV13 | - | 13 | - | CASSVSGNTEAFF
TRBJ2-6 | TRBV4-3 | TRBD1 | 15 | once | CASSPDRAGANVLTF
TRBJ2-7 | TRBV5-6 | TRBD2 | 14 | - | CASSLGLADYEQYF
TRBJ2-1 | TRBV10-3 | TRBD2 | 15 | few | CAISEPGLAGNEQFF
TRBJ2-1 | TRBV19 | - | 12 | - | CASSNDGNEQFF
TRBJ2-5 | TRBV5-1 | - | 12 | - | CASRDYQETQYF
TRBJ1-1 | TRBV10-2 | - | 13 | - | CASSGMTLFEAFF
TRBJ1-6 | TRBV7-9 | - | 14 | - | CASSKGGGLSPLHF
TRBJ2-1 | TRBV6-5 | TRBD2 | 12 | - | CASSGGVGEQFF
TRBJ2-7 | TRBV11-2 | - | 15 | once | CASSLPGRSSYEQYF
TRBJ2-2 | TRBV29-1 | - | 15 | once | CSVEDRAGMAGELFF
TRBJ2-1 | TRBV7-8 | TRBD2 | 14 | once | CASSLGGSYNEQFF
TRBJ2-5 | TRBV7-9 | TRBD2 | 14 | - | CASSSRLAGETQYF
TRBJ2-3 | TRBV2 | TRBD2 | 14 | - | CASSEGTNLPGQYF
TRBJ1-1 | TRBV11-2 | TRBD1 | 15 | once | CASSRTGNKDTEAFF
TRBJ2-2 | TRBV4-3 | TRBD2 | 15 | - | CASSPGLAGAGELFF
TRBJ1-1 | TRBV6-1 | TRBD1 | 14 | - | CASSLDRGSTEAFF
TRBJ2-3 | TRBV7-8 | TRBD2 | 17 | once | CASSFLTGRAVTDTQYF
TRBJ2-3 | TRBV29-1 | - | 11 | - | CSAWGADTQYF
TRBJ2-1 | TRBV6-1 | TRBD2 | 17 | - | CASSDTLASGSHNEQFF
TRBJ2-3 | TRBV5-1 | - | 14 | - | CASSVDFVPDTQYF
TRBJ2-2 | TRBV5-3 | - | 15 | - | CARSWVFGPGGELFF